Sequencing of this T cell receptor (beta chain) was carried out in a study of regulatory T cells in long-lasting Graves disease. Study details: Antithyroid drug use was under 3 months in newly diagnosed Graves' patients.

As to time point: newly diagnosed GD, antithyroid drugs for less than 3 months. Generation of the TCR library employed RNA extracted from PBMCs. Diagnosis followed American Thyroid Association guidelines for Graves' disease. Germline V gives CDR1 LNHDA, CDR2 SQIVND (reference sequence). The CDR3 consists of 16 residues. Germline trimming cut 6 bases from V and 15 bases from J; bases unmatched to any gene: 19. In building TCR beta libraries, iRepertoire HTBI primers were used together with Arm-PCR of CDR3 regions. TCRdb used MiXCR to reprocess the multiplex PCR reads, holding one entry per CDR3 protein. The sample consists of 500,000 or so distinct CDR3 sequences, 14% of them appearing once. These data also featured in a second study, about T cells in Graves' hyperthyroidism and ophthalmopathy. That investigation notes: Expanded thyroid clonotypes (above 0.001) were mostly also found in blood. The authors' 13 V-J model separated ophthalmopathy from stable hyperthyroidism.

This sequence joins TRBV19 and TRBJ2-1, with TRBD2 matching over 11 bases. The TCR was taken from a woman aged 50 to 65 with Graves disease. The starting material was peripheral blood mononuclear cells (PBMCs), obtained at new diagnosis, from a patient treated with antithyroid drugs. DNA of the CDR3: TGTGCCAGTAGGGACGGGACTAGCGGACTTACACGGGGGGGGTTCTTC. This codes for CASRDGTSGLTRGGFF.